This T cell receptor beta chain was retrieved from a study of T cell responses to AZD1222 COVID-19 vaccine. Findings of the study overall: The donor group comprised mostly white British people and more females; the analysis possibly underestimated clonal diversity.

This clone was seen a single time. Its antigen is undetermined. Assay used: immunoSEQ multiplex PCR; TCRdb lists only in-frame clones, some missing. Among 65,000 to 70,000 clones listed, 80% to 90% were seen once. V was shortened by 5 bases and J by 8 bases, with 15 bases between the two germline ends. This CDR3 has 14 amino acids. Germline V gene sequence: CDR1 MDHEN, CDR2 SYDVKM. The chain joins TRBV28 to TRBJ1-4, with D possibly matching TRBD1 (5 bases). The starting material was peripheral blood, obtained 28 days after the second AZD1222 dose. This receptor was taken from an adult who received the AZD1222 COVID-19 vaccine. CDR3 DNA sequence: TGTGCCAGCAGTCCCGGGACGGGGAAAGAAAAACTGTTTTTT. It encodes CASSPGTGKEKLFF.